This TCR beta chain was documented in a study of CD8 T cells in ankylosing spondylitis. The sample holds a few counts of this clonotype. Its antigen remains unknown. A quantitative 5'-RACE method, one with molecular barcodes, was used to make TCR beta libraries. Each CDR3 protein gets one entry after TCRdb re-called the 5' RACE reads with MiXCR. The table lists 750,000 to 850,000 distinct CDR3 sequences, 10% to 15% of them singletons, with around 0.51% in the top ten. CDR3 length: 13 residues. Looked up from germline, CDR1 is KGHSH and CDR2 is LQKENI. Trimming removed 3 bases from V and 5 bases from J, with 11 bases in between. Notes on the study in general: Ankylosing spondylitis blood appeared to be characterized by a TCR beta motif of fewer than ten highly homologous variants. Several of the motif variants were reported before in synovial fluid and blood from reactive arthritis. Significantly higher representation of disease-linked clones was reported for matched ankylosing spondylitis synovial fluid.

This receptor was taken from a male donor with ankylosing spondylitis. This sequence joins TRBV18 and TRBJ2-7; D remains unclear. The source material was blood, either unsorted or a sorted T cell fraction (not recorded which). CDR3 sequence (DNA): TGTGCCAGCTCACCTGCGAGCTCTCACGAGCAGTACTTC. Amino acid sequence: CASSPASSHEQYF.